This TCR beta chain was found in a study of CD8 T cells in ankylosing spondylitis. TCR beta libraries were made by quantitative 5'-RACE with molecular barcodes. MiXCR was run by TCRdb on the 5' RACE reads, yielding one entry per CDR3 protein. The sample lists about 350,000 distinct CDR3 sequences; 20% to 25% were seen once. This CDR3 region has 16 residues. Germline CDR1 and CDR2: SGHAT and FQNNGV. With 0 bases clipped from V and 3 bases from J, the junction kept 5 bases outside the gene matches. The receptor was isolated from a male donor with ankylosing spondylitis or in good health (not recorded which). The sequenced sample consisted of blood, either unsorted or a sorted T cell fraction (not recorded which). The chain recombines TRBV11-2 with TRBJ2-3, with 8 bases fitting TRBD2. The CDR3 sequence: CASSLDSGGQTDTQYF. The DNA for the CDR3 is TGTGCCAGCAGCTTAGATTCGGGGGGGCAGACAGATACGCAGTATTTT.